This T cell receptor (beta chain) was obtained from a study of cytomegalovirus exposure and HLA in healthy donors. For the study at large: The study placed around 80% of its roughly 400 genotyped donors in the Caucasian-associated ancestry cluster. Whole-study results and caveats: Presence/absence analyses supposed approximately even sequencing depth among donors.

The CDR3 is 16 amino acids. Germline V CDR1 and CDR2: LNHDA, SQIVND (reference sequence). J lost 2 bases, V lost 5 bases, and 7 bases had no gene match. Details on this clone: Its specificity is not known.

PCR used 60 Vbeta primers and 13 Jbeta primers. Sequenced by immunoSEQ multiplex PCR; TCRdb stores in-frame clones only, minus some. The table lists 190,000 or so clones, approximately 82% of them singletons, with 10% in the top ten. The receptor comes from a woman aged 45-65 years in good health and CMV-seropositive. The sample was PBMCs. The chain carries TRBV19 and TRBJ2-3; 10 positions match TRBD1. CDR3 bases: TGTGCCAGTAGTCCGGGACAGGGGTTTTACACAGATACGCAGTATTTT. Its protein is CASSPGQGFYTDTQYF.